Here is one T cell receptor (beta chain) with its context. The entry originates in a study of blood T cell repertoires in COVID-19. Whole-study context: PBMCs, B-cell-depleted T cells, or T cells were the source of the cDNA or gDNA that made up the material.

Libraries were prepared by immunoSEQ multiplex PCR; TCRdb keeps only in-frame clonotypes and omits some of them. The table has about 160,000 clones, approximately 79% seen once; the top ten hold more than 6%. The CDR3 covers 16 residues. Germline CDR1 reads LNHDA; CDR2 reads SQIVND (reference sequence). The V segment lost 4 bases and the J segment 8 bases; nucleotides outside the gene matches: 9. Sequenced: peripheral blood. This TCR came from a woman aged 40 to 49 with COVID-19, enrolled during active disease. The J gene is TRBJ1-5, the V gene TRBV19; 12 bases align to TRBD1. CDR3 residues: CASSSRDRGLVKPQHF. CDR3 DNA: TGTGCCAGTAGTAGCCGGGACAGGGGGCTGGTCAAGCCCCAGCATTTT.